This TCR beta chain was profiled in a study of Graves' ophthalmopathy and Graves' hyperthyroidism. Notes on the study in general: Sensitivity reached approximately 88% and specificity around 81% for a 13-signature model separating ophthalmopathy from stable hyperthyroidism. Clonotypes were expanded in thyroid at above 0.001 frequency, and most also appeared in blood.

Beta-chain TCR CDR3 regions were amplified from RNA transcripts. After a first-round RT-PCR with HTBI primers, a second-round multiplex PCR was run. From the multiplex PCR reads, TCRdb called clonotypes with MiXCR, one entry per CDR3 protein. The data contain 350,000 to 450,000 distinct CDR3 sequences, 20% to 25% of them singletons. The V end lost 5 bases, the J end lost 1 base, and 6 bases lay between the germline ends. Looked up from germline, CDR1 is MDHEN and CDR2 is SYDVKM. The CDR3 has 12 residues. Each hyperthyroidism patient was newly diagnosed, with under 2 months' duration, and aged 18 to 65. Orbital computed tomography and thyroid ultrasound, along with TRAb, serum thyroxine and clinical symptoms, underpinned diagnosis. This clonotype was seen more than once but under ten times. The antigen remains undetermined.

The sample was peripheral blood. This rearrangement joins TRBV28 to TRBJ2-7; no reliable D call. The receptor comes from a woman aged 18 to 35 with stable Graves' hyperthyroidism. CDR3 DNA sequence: TGTGCCAGCAGTCGCCAGTCCTACGAGCAGTACTTC. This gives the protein CASSRQSYEQYF.